A single sample is the source of the 7 T cell receptor beta chains below, sequenced in a study of OX40 agonist ivuxolimab in advanced cancers. Using immunoSEQ multiplex PCR, the repertoire was profiled, and TCRdb retains in-frame clones only, with some absent. Of about 100,000 clones in the sample, around 93% were seen once. The sequencing used CD4+ or CD8+ T cells sorted from blood, collected in a trial of the OX40 agonist ivuxolimab. These receptor sequences come from an adult with an advanced solid tumor such as melanoma, head and neck, liver or kidney cancer.

This rearrangement joins TRBV28 to TRBJ1-5; D remains unclear. V was pared by 2 bases and J by 6 bases, with 5 bases between. The CDR3 runs to 12 residues. CDR1 MDHEN and CDR2 SYDVKM come from the germline V gene. CDR3 sequence: CASSLDVQPQHF. CDR3 nucleotides: TGTGCCAGCAGTTTAGATGTTCAGCCCCAGCATTTT.

DNA for the CDR3: TGCAGCGTCGAACCCGGATGGGCCATGAACACTGAAGCTTTCTTT. Encoded protein: CSVEPGWAMNTEAFF. The chain joins TRBV29-1 to TRBJ1-1; no clear D gene. The CDR3 is 15 residues long. Trimming cost V 6 bases and J 0 bases, with 17 bases left between them. Germline V gene lookup returns CDR1 SQVTM and CDR2 ANQGSEA.

V and J are TRBV4-2 and TRBJ2-5; 7 bases are a match to TRBD2. Germline CDR1 reads LGHNA; CDR2 reads YNFKEQ. Trimming at V came to 2 bases and at J to 5 bases, leaving 5 bases not matched to a gene. There are 14 residues in the CDR3. Written as DNA, the CDR3 is TGTGCCAGCAGCCAAAATTGGGGGGGTGAGACCCAGTACTTC. This sequence encodes CASSQNWGGETQYF.

The chain employs TRBV2 and TRBJ2-3, with D perhaps TRBD1 (5 bases). The CDR3 spans 12 residues. Germline-derived CDR1 and CDR2 are SNHLY and FYNNEI. The V end was cut by 2 bases, the J end by 8 bases, with 8 bases between. CDR3 sequence (DNA): TGTGCCAGCAGTGAACGACAGACTACGCAGTATTTT. Its protein is CASSERQTTQYF.

The V call is TRBV5-1, the J call TRBJ2-4; D is possibly TRBD1 (6 bases). In germline, CDR1 is SGHRS, CDR2 YFSETQ. The CDR3 is 15 amino acids. V was pared by 4 bases and J by 7 bases, with 18 bases between. The CDR3 loop reads CASSKQGDVRNIQYF. Written as DNA, the CDR3 is TGCGCCAGCAGCAAACAGGGAGATGTGCGGAACATTCAGTACTTC. Full variable domain (outside the CDR3, taken from reference TRBV5-1 and TRBJ2-4): KAGVTQTPRYLIKTRGQQVTLSCSPISGHRSVSWYQQTPGQGLQFLFEYFSETQRNKGNFPGRFSGRQFSNSRSEMNVSTLELGDSALYLCASSKQGDVRNIQYFGAGTRLSVL.

This clone was found a few times. The genes are TRBV15 and TRBJ1-5, with D unclear. The V end was cut by 8 bases, the J end by 3 bases, with 11 bases between. Germline CDR1 reads LNHNV; CDR2 reads YYDKDF (reference sequence). CDR3 length equals 13 residues. The CDR3 here is CATSGGYNQPQHF. Written as DNA, the CDR3 is TGTGCCACCTCGGGCGGGTACAATCAGCCCCAGCATTTT.

The chain joins TRBV4-3 to TRBJ2-2, with D maybe TRBD1 (5 bases). The CDR3 covers 14 residues. CDR1 and CDR2 (germline): LGHNA, YSLEER. V was clipped by 3 bases and J by 1 base, with 6 bases between them. This CDR3 reads CASSQGQNTGELFF. The CDR3 bases are TGCGCCAGCAGCCAGGGGCAGAACACCGGGGAGCTGTTTTTT.